Sequencing of this TCR beta chain was carried out in a study of identical twins. Findings and caveats of the study: There was more out-of-frame TCR alpha sharing in monozygotic twins than models estimated.

This clonotype came up many times. The antigen is unknown. This CDR3 contains 16 residues. With 6 bases clipped from V and 0 bases from J, the junction kept 7 bases outside the gene matches. TCRdb redid the calling of the 5' RACE reads with MiXCR, one entry per CDR3 protein. The table includes around 650,000 distinct CDR3 sequences, just over 7% detected once. The sample was also reused in another study, on yellow fever vaccine responses in identical twins.

The sequence derives from a woman younger than 30 in good health. The source material was PBMCs. This chain joins TRBV12-3 or TRBV12-4 and TRBJ2-3; 9 positions agree with TRBD2. CDR3 residues: CASSPRLAGSTDTQYF. The CDR3 DNA sequence: TGTGCCAGCAGCCCTCGCCTAGCGGGGAGCACAGATACGCAGTATTTT.